This section outlines one TCR beta chain sequence together with its context. Germline assignment: CDR1 SGDLS and CDR2 YYNGEE. The CDR3 totals 15 residues. J lost 0 bases, V lost 3 bases, and 3 bases had no gene match. The data derive from a study of cytomegalovirus exposure and HLA in healthy donors. Assay used: immunoSEQ multiplex PCR; TCRdb lists only in-frame clones, some missing. The data contain fewer than 200,000 clones, 85% of them seen just once; the ten biggest clones take up about a sixth. This chain joins TRBV9 and TRBJ1-3, with 7 bases fitting TRBD1. This sequence was found in a man younger than 30 in good health and CMV-seropositive. Sample: PBMCs. The CDR3 sequence: CASSAGDSSGNTIYF. The CDR3 nucleotides are TGTGCCAGCAGCGCCGGGGACAGCTCTGGAAACACCATATATTTT.